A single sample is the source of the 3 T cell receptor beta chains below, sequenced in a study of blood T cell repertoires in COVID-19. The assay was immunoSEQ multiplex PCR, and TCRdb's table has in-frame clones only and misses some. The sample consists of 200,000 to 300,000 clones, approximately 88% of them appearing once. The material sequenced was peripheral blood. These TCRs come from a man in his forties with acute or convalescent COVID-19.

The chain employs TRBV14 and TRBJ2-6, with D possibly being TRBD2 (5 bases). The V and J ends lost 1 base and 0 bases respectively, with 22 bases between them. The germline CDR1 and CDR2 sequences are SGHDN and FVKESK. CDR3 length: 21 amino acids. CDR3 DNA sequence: TGTGCCAGCAGCCAAGGACTATGGCAGCCGCTATTAACCTCTGGGGCCAACGTCCTGACTTTC. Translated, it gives CASSQGLWQPLLTSGANVLTF.

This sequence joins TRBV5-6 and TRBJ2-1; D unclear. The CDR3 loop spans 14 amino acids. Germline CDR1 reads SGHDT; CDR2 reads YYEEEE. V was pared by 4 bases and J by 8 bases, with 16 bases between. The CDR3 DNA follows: TGTGCCAGCAGCGACCCGATCGGGTCCGATGAGCAGTTCTTC. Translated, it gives CASSDPIGSDEQFF.

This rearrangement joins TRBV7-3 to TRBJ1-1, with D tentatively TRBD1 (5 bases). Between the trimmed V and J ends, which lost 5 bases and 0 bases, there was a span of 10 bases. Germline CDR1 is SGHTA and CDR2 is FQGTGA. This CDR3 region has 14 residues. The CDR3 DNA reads TGTGCCAGCAGCCTAGACAGTATGAACACTGAAGCTTTCTTT. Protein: CASSLDSMNTEAFF.